Below, 8 T cell receptor beta chains from the same sample are listed, as sequenced in a study of cytomegalovirus exposure and HLA in healthy donors. The PCR employed 60 Vbeta primers together with 13 Jbeta primers. Libraries were prepared by immunoSEQ multiplex PCR; TCRdb keeps only in-frame clonotypes and omits some of them. The table includes roughly 100,000 clones, roughly a tenth detected once. Sequenced: PBMCs. These TCRs come from a man aged 35 to 55 in good health and CMV-seropositive.

The chain has TRBV10-3 and TRBJ2-1, with 8 nucleotides matching TRBD2. V trimming: 8 bases; J trimming: 5 bases; junction bases outside the gene matches: 8. The CDR3 covers 14 residues. Germline loops: CDR1 ENHRY, CDR2 SYGVKD. CDR3 DNA: TGTGCCATCGCCCCTAGCGGGCTCAACAATGAGCAGTTCTTC. It specifies CAIAPSGLNNEQFF.

This clone has just a few counts. In nucleotides, the CDR3 is TGTGCCAGCTCACCAGGGACAGGGAAGAATGAGCAGTTCTTC. Its protein product is CASSPGTGKNEQFF. This rearrangement joins TRBV18 to TRBJ2-1, with 9 bases matching TRBD1. CDR1 and CDR2 (germline): KGHSH, LQKENI. V was clipped by 2 bases and J by 7 bases; unmatched bases: 3. The length of the CDR3 is 14 residues.

The V call is TRBV2, the J call TRBJ1-3; no firm D call. The CDR3 loop spans 15 amino acids. CDR1 and CDR2 from the germline V gene are SNHLY and FYNNEI. Trimming pared 0 bases from V and 4 bases from J, leaving 10 bases between. Here the CDR3 DNA reads TGTGCCAGCAGTGAAGCGGTAGGGAGGGGAAACACCATATATTTT. This sequence encodes CASSEAVGRGNTIYF.

V usage is TRBV4-1 and J usage is TRBJ2-1, with 10 bases matching TRBD2. With V trimmed by 6 bases and J by 2 bases, 4 bases remained unmatched. CDR3 length equals 15 residues. Germline assignment: CDR1 MGHRA and CDR2 YSYEKL. CDR3 nucleotide sequence: TGCGCCAGCAGGCAGACTAGCGGGCCCTACAATGAGCAGTTCTTC. This codes for CASRQTSGPYNEQFF.

This clone was counted only a few times. The chain employs TRBV11-3 and TRBJ2-2; no reliable D call. From germline, CDR1 is SGHNT and CDR2 YENEEA. The CDR3 extends over 14 amino acids. Trimming removed 3 bases at V and 6 bases at J, with 11 bases between. In nucleotides, the CDR3 is TGTGCCAGCAGCTTGGGCCGTGGTTCCGGGGAGCTGTTTTTT. It encodes CASSLGRGSGELFF.

The table lists this clone with a few counts. The chain couples TRBV9 to TRBJ2-1, with D maybe TRBD2 (6 bases). The V gene's germline CDR1 is SGDLS and CDR2 YYNGEE. Between the trimmed V and J ends, which lost 2 bases and 9 bases, there was a span of 18 bases. The CDR3 is 15 amino acids. CDR3 region: CASSVGGTPRGEQFF. DNA of the CDR3: TGTGCCAGCAGCGTGGGCGGGACCCCCCGGGGTGAGCAGTTCTTC.

This clone was counted a few times. V is TRBV29-1 and J is TRBJ2-7; the match to TRBD2 covers 8 bases. CDR1 SQVTM and CDR2 ANQGSEA come from the germline V gene. The V gene end was trimmed by 4 bases and the J gene end by 5 bases; junction bases not matched to a gene: 4. The CDR3 contains 12 residues. DNA for the CDR3: TGCAGCGTTGTCGATAGCGGGAACGAGCAGTACTTC. Encoded protein: CSVVDSGNEQYF.

The chain couples TRBV21-1 to TRBJ1-3. TRBV21-1 corresponds to a pseudogene. There are 16 residues in the CDR3. CDR3 sequence (DNA): TGTGCCAGCAGCAACTGTAGTAATTGCTCTGGAAACACCATATATTTT. Protein product: CASSNCSNCSGNTIYF.